The clone carrying this TCR beta chain was picked up many times. The antigen is not known. These data are taken from a study of spatial heterogeneity in lung cancer. Background on the study: In the raw reads, each unique TCR and UMI combination was present more than ten times on average. Study-wide findings and caveats: Tumors with more nonsynonymous mutations had more expanded intratumoral alpha and beta TCRs. Approximate estimated coverage of tumor T cells amounted to roughly 7.3% for alpha and approximately 12% for beta chains.

Time point denoted: sample taken at primary tumor resection. A total of around 76 untreated early-stage non-small cell lung cancer patients served as donors. Whole RNA obtained from tumor, nontumor lung or frozen PBMC underwent sequencing without sorting. This CDR3 is 15 amino acids long. Between the trimmed V and J ends, which lost 1 base and 2 bases, there was a span of 12 bases. Germline V CDR1 and CDR2: MGHRA, YSYEKL. TCRdb recomputed calls from the 5' RACE reads with MiXCR, one row per CDR3 protein. Of some 100,000 distinct CDR3 sequences detected, nearly 4.5% appear once; the ten largest clones hold 21%.

This sequence was found in a male donor with early-stage non-small cell lung cancer. The V gene is TRBV4-1, the J gene TRBJ2-7, with D possibly being TRBD2 (6 bases). The source material was lung tumor tissue, sampled at surgery. This chain's CDR3 is CASSQVASDTYEQYF. As DNA, the CDR3 is TGCGCCAGCAGCCAAGTCGCTAGCGATACCTACGAGCAGTACTTC.